These 12 T cell receptor beta chains came from one sample sequenced in a study of blood T cell repertoires in COVID-19. Measured with immunoSEQ multiplex PCR; TCRdb has only the in-frame clones, and not every one. This repertoire shows 60,000 to 65,000 clones, 72% found once; its top ten account for approximately 4.8%. Sequenced material: peripheral blood. The receptors originated from a woman in her sixties or seventies with COVID-19, enrolled during active disease.

This clone was recorded once. The sample has other DNA sequences that encode this CDR3 too. The V gene is TRBV6-5, the J gene TRBJ1-3; tentatively, D is TRBD1 (5 bases). CDR1 MNHEY and CDR2 SVGAGI come from the germline V gene. The CDR3 is 15 amino acids. V lost 5 bases and J lost 0, with 11 bases in between. The CDR3 bases are TGTGCCAGCAGTCTGACAGTGTCCTCTGGAAACACCATATATTTT. This translates into CASSLTVSSGNTIYF.

This chain uses TRBV10-3 with TRBJ1-3; 7 nucleotides line up with TRBD1. V shed 10 bases, J shed 0 bases, and the junction held 3 bases outside the gene matches. The CDR3 runs 13 residues. From germline, CDR1 is ENHRY and CDR2 SYGVKD. The DNA for the CDR3 is TGTGCCACTACAGGGGACTCTGGAAACACCATATATTTT. Protein: CATTGDSGNTIYF.

The V and J genes are TRBV19 and TRBJ2-7, with D perhaps matching TRBD2 (6 bases). The CDR3 has 11 amino acids. Between the trimmed V and J ends, which lost 7 bases and 7 bases, there was a span of 11 bases. Germline values: CDR1 LNHDA, CDR2 SQIVND (reference sequence). In DNA form, the CDR3 reads TGTGCCAGTAAGGAGGGTAGTGAGCAGTACTTC. Its protein is CASKEGSEQYF.

The rearrangement joins TRBV5-4 to TRBJ2-1; TRBD1 might be the D (6 bases). V lost 3 bases to trimming and J lost 7 bases, with 11 bases between them. The CDR3 sequence is 13 residues long. The germline CDR1 and CDR2 sequences are SGHNT and YYREEE (reference sequence). The CDR3 DNA reads TGTGCCAGCAGCTCCTCAAGGGGGAATGAGCAGTTCTTC. Encoded protein: CASSSSRGNEQFF.

V usage is TRBV21-1 and J usage is TRBJ1-3; no check of the table's D call, TRBD1, against the DNA was made. TRBV21-1 is noted as a pseudogene. This CDR3 has 16 amino acids. The CDR3 region is CASSTPQIFSGNTIYF. The CDR3 coding sequence is TGTGCCAGCAGCACCCCCCAGATCTTTTCTGGAAACACCATATATTTT.

This clone has just a few counts. The rearrangement joins TRBV9 to TRBJ2-5; perhaps TRBD2 as D (6 bases). Germline V lookup: CDR1 SGDLS, CDR2 YYNGEE. The V end was cut by 0 bases, the J end by 5 bases, with 11 bases between. This CDR3 comprises 14 residues. The DNA for the CDR3 is TGTGCCAGCAGCGTAGGGTCCCGGGGGGAGACCCAGTACTTC. This codes for CASSVGSRGETQYF.

The V gene is TRBV12-3 or TRBV12-4, the J gene TRBJ2-1; D not certain. The CDR3 consists of 13 residues. V lost 7 bases, J lost 6 bases, and 13 bases lay in between. The CDR3 DNA is TGTGCCAGCACCATGCTAGGTAGCAATGAGCAGTTCTTC. Translated, it gives CASTMLGSNEQFF.

For the CDR3, the DNA is TGTGCCAGCAGCCAGTGGCAGGGCTACGAGCAGTACTTC. Its protein product is CASSQWQGYEQYF. The V gene is TRBV3-1 (or the pseudogene TRBV3-2), the J gene TRBJ2-7; possibly TRBD1 for D (5 bases). Germline lookup yields CDR1 LGHDT and CDR2 YNNKEL (reference sequence). Trimming took 3 bases from V and 3 from J, leaving 9 bases between them. The CDR3 spans 13 residues.

The CDR3 loop is CASSPRQAPEQYF. In nucleotides, the CDR3 is TGTGCCAGCTCACCTCGACAGGCCCCCGAGCAGTACTTC. This chain links TRBV18 with TRBJ2-7; tentative D call: TRBD1 (6 bases). Germline-derived CDR1 and CDR2 are KGHSH and LQKENI. The CDR3 loop spans 13 amino acids. The V end lost 3 bases, the J end lost 6 bases, and 12 bases lay between the germline ends.

The chain combines TRBV27 with TRBJ2-3; 9 nucleotides align to TRBD1. Germline V gene data show CDR1 as MNHEY and CDR2 as SMNVEV (reference sequence). V shed 4 bases, J shed 6 bases, and the junction held 14 bases outside the gene matches. This CDR3 comprises 17 residues. CDR3 coding DNA: TGTGCCAGCAGTTCAAAAACCCCGGACAGGGGTTTCGATACGCAGTATTTT. As protein: CASSSKTPDRGFDTQYF.

This chain joins TRBV2 and TRBJ1-5, with D perhaps matching TRBD1 (5 bases). Germline V lookup: CDR1 SNHLY, CDR2 FYNNEI. The germline V and J ends were trimmed by 3 bases and 6 bases, with 18 bases remaining between them. The CDR3 is 16 amino acids. The chain's CDR3 is CASSDYSLTGGQPQHF. The CDR3 nucleotides are TGTGCCAGCAGTGATTACAGCCTCACGGGGGGTCAGCCCCAGCATTTT.

About this clone: An end of the junction differs from the germline gene, which may be a read error. The V and J genes are TRBV7-9 and TRBJ2-4, with TRBD2 identical over 7 bases. In germline, CDR1 is SEHNR, CDR2 FQNEAQ (reference sequence). The CDR3 is made up of 12 amino acids. The CDR3 loop is CASSQEGGSKGF. DNA of the CDR3: TGTGCCAGCAGCCAAGAAGGCGGGAGCAAGGGCTTC.